The 23 T cell receptor beta chains below come from one sample, sequenced in a study of post-analysis software for immune sequencing data. Study outcomes and limitations: The study found TRBV5-6, TRBV5-1 and TRBV20-1 among five or six TRBV segments more frequent in patients than controls.

Unique molecular identifiers had been added to the TCR beta cDNA libraries. Each CDR3 protein gets one entry after TCRdb re-called the PCR reads with MiXCR. Here the sample spans approximately 690,000 distinct CDR3 sequences, approximately 60% being singletons. Antigen specificity for these receptors is unknown. Material for sequencing was blood. These TCRs come from a girl aged 2-10 years with multiple sclerosis.

This clonotype was counted once. V gene TRBV5-1 combines with J gene TRBJ2-7; 9 bases match TRBD1. The CDR3 runs to 15 residues. Trimming at V came to 5 bases and at J to 0 bases, leaving 6 bases not matched to a gene. The germline CDR1 and CDR2 sequences are SGHRS and YFSETQ. The CDR3 DNA reads TGCGCCAGCAGAAACTGGACAGGGGTCTCCTACGAGCAGTACTTC. Its protein is CASRNWTGVSYEQYF.

V is TRBV2 and J is TRBJ1-2; D is unresolved. The CDR3 has 13 amino acids. The germline V and J ends were trimmed by 8 bases and 5 bases, with 15 bases remaining between them. Germline V lookup: CDR1 SNHLY, CDR2 FYNNEI. CDR3 loop: CASETRALYGYTF. The DNA of the CDR3 is TGTGCCAGCGAAACTCGAGCACTATATGGCTACACCTTC.

The chain couples TRBV14 to TRBJ2-7; 9 nucleotides align to TRBD1. The J segment lost 6 bases and the V segment lost 6 bases, leaving 6 bases of the junction unmatched. Germline CDR1 SGHDN, CDR2 FVKESK. This CDR3 has 13 residues. For the CDR3, the DNA is TGTGCCAGCAGGGGACAGGGTTTGGCCGAGCAGTACTTC. Its translation is CASRGQGLAEQYF.

This clonotype was observed at least ten times. This chain links TRBV29-1 with TRBJ2-1; 7 nucleotides line up with TRBD2. Looked up from germline, CDR1 is SQVTM and CDR2 is ANQGSEA. The CDR3 has 11 residues. Trimming removed 5 bases from V and 6 bases from J; junction bases left unmatched: 1. Written as DNA, the CDR3 is TGCAGCGTTAGACTAGCCAATGAGCAGTTCTTC. Its translation is CSVRLANEQFF.

The chain joins TRBV12-3 or TRBV12-4 to TRBJ1-5; tentatively, D is TRBD1 (5 bases). CDR3 size: 14 residues. V lost 3 bases, J lost 1 base, and 7 bases lay in between. The CDR3 sequence: CASSFGGSNQPQHF. CDR3 in DNA: TGTGCCAGCAGTTTTGGGGGAAGCAATCAGCCCCAGCATTTT.

The chain carries TRBV20-1 and TRBJ2-3; the D gene is possibly TRBD2 (6 bases). Germline V gene data show CDR1 as DFQATT and CDR2 as SNEGSKA (reference sequence). The length of the CDR3 is 14 residues. The CDR3 nucleotides are TGCAGCGGGACCCTAGCGCATTCCACAGATACGCAGTATTTT. The encoded protein is CSGTLAHSTDTQYF.

This clonotype was detected a few times. The chain has TRBV12-3 or TRBV12-4 and TRBJ2-7; 7 positions agree with TRBD1. This CDR3 contains 15 residues. The V gene end was trimmed by 6 bases and the J gene end by 5 bases; junction bases not matched to a gene: 13. CDR3 sequence reads: CASSFDRDNPHEQYF. In DNA, the CDR3 is TGTGCCAGCAGCTTCGACAGGGATAACCCCCACGAGCAGTACTTC.

V and J are TRBV7-9 and TRBJ2-1; D may correspond to TRBD1 or TRBD2 (6 bases each). Trimming left V 5 bases short and J 9 bases short, with 14 bases between. CDR3 size: 13 residues. The germline CDR1 and CDR2 sequences are SEHNR and FQNEAQ (reference sequence). In DNA form, the CDR3 reads TGTGCCAGCAGCGTGAAACAGGGAGGTGAGCAGTTCTTC. Translation gives CASSVKQGGEQFF.

The chain employs TRBV12-3 or TRBV12-4 and TRBJ2-5; D uncertain. Trimming took 2 bases from V and 4 from J, leaving 8 bases between them. CDR3 length equals 13 residues. CDR3 loop: CASSLSLLETQYF. The CDR3 nucleotides read TGTGCCAGCAGTTTATCCCTTCTAGAGACCCAGTACTTC.

This chain uses TRBV24-1 with TRBJ2-3; TRBD2 matches 7 bases. Germline V gives CDR1 KGHDR, CDR2 SFDVKD. Unmatched junction bases numbered 5, after V lost 2 bases and J lost 4 bases. This CDR3 is 15 amino acids long. This CDR3 reads CATSDSKGGADTQYF. The CDR3 DNA reads as TGTGCCACCAGTGATTCGAAGGGAGGGGCAGATACGCAGTATTTT.

The chain uses TRBV29-1 and TRBJ2-7; TRBD2 aligns across 10 bases. The CDR3 totals 15 residues. After removal of 0 bases from V and 2 bases from J, the junction contained 4 bases not matched to a gene. Per the germline V gene, CDR1 is SQVTM and CDR2 is ANQGSEA. The CDR3 DNA reads TGCAGCGTTGAAGACCGCCTAGCGGGAGCCTACGAGCAGTACTTC. Protein product: CSVEDRLAGAYEQYF.

The chain is built from TRBV5-1 and TRBJ2-7, with 8 bases that match TRBD2. There are 14 residues in the CDR3. Germline CDR1 reads SGHRS; CDR2 reads YFSETQ. After removal of 2 bases from V and 6 bases from J, the junction contained 7 bases not matched to a gene. DNA for the CDR3: TGCGCCAGCAGCTTCTCAGCGGGAGAAAGCGAGCAGTACTTC. Its translation is CASSFSAGESEQYF. Variable domain in full (rest from reference TRBV5-1 and TRBJ2-7): KAGVTQTPRYLIKTRGQQVTLSCSPISGHRSVSWYQQTPGQGLQFLFEYFSETQRNKGNFPGRFSGRQFSNSRSEMNVSTLELGDSALYLCASSFSAGESEQYFGPGTRLTVT.

This clonotype has only a few counts. The V and J genes are TRBV7-9 and TRBJ2-5; D is undetermined. Looked up from germline, CDR1 is SEHNR and CDR2 is FQNEAQ (reference sequence). The V end was cut by 5 bases, the J end by 4 bases, with 8 bases between. The CDR3 length is 12 residues. CDR3 in DNA: TGTGCCAGCAGCCCCCGGGTAGAGACCCAGTACTTC. Translation gives CASSPRVETQYF.

This clonotype has only a few counts. V and J are TRBV7-9 and TRBJ1-1; TRBD1 is a possible D gene (6 bases). The germline V gene has CDR1 SEHNR and CDR2 FQNEAQ (reference sequence). This CDR3 is built from 11 residues. V gave up 8 bases and J gave up 4 bases, with 8 bases separating them. The CDR3 region has the DNA TGTGCCAGCGTAGGGGGCACTGAAGCTTTCTTT. Its protein is CASVGGTEAFF.

The table lists this clonotype with a few counts. CDR3 coding DNA: TGCAGCGTTGGGGGGGGTCTTGAAGCTTTCTTT. Residues: CSVGGGLEAFF. The chain links TRBV29-1 to TRBJ1-1, with D maybe TRBD1 (5 bases). Germline V gene sequence: CDR1 SQVTM, CDR2 ANQGSEA. V dropped 4 bases and J dropped 7 bases, with 10 bases sitting between them. The CDR3 consists of 11 residues.

This clonotype showed up just a few times. The chain couples TRBV29-1 to TRBJ2-2, with 7 bases matching TRBD2. Germline lookup yields CDR1 SQVTM and CDR2 ANQGSEA. Trimming cost V 6 bases and J 0 bases; bases outside gene matches: 4. The CDR3 contains 14 residues. DNA of the CDR3: TGCAGCGTCGCTCGGGGGGCGAACACCGGGGAGCTGTTTTTT. This encodes CSVARGANTGELFF.

CDR3 residues: CSARPSYNEQFF. Here the CDR3 DNA reads TGCAGTGCCCGCCCTTCGTACAATGAGCAGTTCTTC. The chain uses TRBV20-1 and TRBJ2-1; unclear D gene. Germline V gene sequence: CDR1 DFQATT, CDR2 SNEGSKA (reference sequence). CDR3 length equals 12 residues. V lost 6 bases and J 4 bases, leaving 10 bases between the germline ends.

The rearrangement uses TRBV7-9 and TRBJ2-5; D could derive from TRBD1 or TRBD2 (5 bases each). This CDR3 has 17 residues. V shed 1 base and J shed 4 bases, with 19 bases lying between them. The V gene's germline CDR1 is SEHNR and CDR2 FQNEAQ (reference sequence). In DNA form, the CDR3 reads TGTGCCAGCAGCTTAGAACTACTTACGCCAGGGAGAGAGACCCAGTACTTC. Translated: CASSLELLTPGRETQYF.

This chain joins TRBV29-1 and TRBJ1-2; possible D gene TRBD1, 5 bases. This CDR3 spans 16 amino acids. Germline assignment: CDR1 SQVTM and CDR2 ANQGSEA. The V end was cut by 0 bases, the J end by 1 base, with 15 bases between. CDR3 sequence (DNA): TGCAGCGTTGAAGATCGGTCAGGGCAGTTTAACTATGGCTACACCTTC. Its translation is CSVEDRSGQFNYGYTF.

In its sample, this clonotype was seen a few times. The chain recombines TRBV20-1 with TRBJ2-4; 9 positions agree with TRBD1. Germline CDR1 DFQATT, CDR2 SNEGSKA (reference sequence). Trimming cost V 6 bases and J 8 bases; bases outside gene matches: 8. The CDR3 is made up of 13 amino acids. The CDR3 nucleotides read TGCAGTGCCATACAGGGGGCTCGGGACATTCAGTACTTC. It translates to CSAIQGARDIQYF.

The chain carries TRBV7-9 and TRBJ2-3; tentative D call: TRBD2 (6 bases). Trimming removed 5 bases at V and 2 bases at J, with 14 bases between. Looked up from germline, CDR1 is SEHNR and CDR2 is FQNEAQ (reference sequence). The CDR3 is 15 amino acids. The CDR3: CASSAGGDLTDTQYF. The CDR3 nucleotides are TGTGCCAGCAGCGCCGGGGGAGACCTCACAGATACGCAGTATTTT.

The DNA of the CDR3 is TGTGCCAGCAGCCCGTTTGACAGGGGGGAGACCCAGTACTTC. Translation: CASSPFDRGETQYF. The J gene is TRBJ2-5, the V gene TRBV6-6, with 9 nucleotides matching TRBD1. The J segment lost 5 bases and the V segment lost 6 bases, leaving 7 bases of the junction unmatched. This CDR3 is built from 14 residues. From germline, CDR1 is MNHNY and CDR2 SVGAGI (reference sequence).

The chain couples TRBV6-1 to TRBJ1-5; 7 nucleotides line up with TRBD1. The V gene end was trimmed by 4 bases and the J gene end by 0 bases; junction bases not matched to a gene: 6. Germline values: CDR1 MNHNS, CDR2 SASEGT. This CDR3 region has 16 residues. The CDR3 is CASSAPTGNSNQPQHF. CDR3 DNA: TGTGCCAGCAGTGCCCCGACAGGGAATAGCAATCAGCCCCAGCATTTT.